This passage covers 21 T cell receptor beta chains from one sample sequenced in a study of siplizumab effects on memory and regulatory T cells. Here immunoSEQ multiplex PCR was the method, and the copy in TCRdb shows in-frame clones only, minus some. The sample records 50,000 to 60,000 clones, roughly 84% being singletons. Sequenced input: naive CD8+ T cells sorted from blood. Every receptor here comes from a human donor in good health.

The genes are TRBV4-1 and TRBJ1-1; D is ambiguous. V lost 3 bases, J lost 6 bases, and 11 bases lay in between. The CDR3 length is 13 residues. Germline CDR1 and CDR2: MGHRA and YSYEKL. CDR3 sequence: CASSQVGSAEAFF. CDR3 sequence (DNA): TGCGCCAGCAGCCAGGTAGGGTCGGCTGAAGCTTTCTTT.

The sample holds a few counts of this clone. The chain combines TRBV10-2 with TRBJ2-7, with a tentative D call TRBD2 (6 bases). Germline V gives CDR1 WSHSY, CDR2 SAAADI. The CDR3 covers 13 residues. The germline V and J ends were trimmed by 10 bases and 3 bases, with 16 bases remaining between them. The CDR3 bases are TGCGCCATCACGGAGGGGCTCGGCTACGAGCAGTACTTC. Translated, it gives CAITEGLGYEQYF.

The chain couples TRBV5-8 to TRBJ1-1; D call uncertain. Germline CDR1 is SGHTS and CDR2 is YDEGEE. CDR3 length: 17 residues. V lost 1 base to trimming and J lost 1 base, with 17 bases between them. The CDR3 loop is CASSLLYSEEKNTEAFF. The CDR3 DNA reads TGTGCCAGCAGCTTGCTTTACAGCGAAGAGAAGAACACTGAAGCTTTCTTT. The entire variable domain, with the rest obtained from reference TRBV5-8 and TRBJ1-1, is as follows: EAGVTQSPTHLIKTRGQQATLRCSPISGHTSVYWYQQALGLGLQFLLWYDEGEERNRGNFPPRFSGRQFPNYSSELNVNALELEDSALYLCASSLLYSEEKNTEAFFGQGTRLTVV.

The rearrangement uses TRBV27 and TRBJ1-3; 7 bases are shared with TRBD1. CDR1 MNHEY and CDR2 SMNVEV come from the germline V gene (reference sequence). There are 14 residues in the CDR3. The trim removed 0 bases at V and 7 bases at J, leaving 3 bases unmatched. The CDR3 loop is CASSLSAGGNTIYF. For the CDR3, the DNA is TGTGCCAGCAGTTTATCCGCAGGGGGGAACACCATATATTTT.

Notes on this clone: An end of the junction differs from the germline gene, which may be a read error. Other DNA sequences from this sample encode an identical CDR3 as well. This sequence joins TRBV5-4 and TRBJ2-7; 8 positions match TRBD1. This CDR3 is 15 amino acids long. CDR1 is SGHNT and CDR2 is YYREEE in the germline V gene (reference sequence). Here the CDR3 reads CASSPGQVNSYEQYF. The CDR3 DNA reads as TGCGCCAGCAGCCCGGGACAGGTGAACTCCTACGAGCAGTACTTC.

This chain uses TRBV5-5 with TRBJ2-3; the D is unclear. The V gene lost 3 bases and the J gene lost 5 bases, with 7 bases spanning the gap. CDR1 is SGHKS and CDR2 is YYEKEE in the germline V gene (reference sequence). The CDR3 runs to 12 residues. As DNA, the CDR3 is TGTGCCAGCAGCTCGTGGCAAGATACGCAGTATTTT. This encodes CASSSWQDTQYF. Complete variable domain (other parts from reference TRBV5-5 and TRBJ2-3): DAGVTQSPTHLIKTRGQQVTLRCSPISGHKSVSWYQQVLGQGPQFIFQYYEKEERGRGNFPDRFSARQFPNYSSELNVNALLLGDSALYLCASSSWQDTQYFGPGTRLTVL.

V usage is TRBV27 and J usage is TRBJ2-1; D unclear. V lost 0 bases, J lost 5 bases, and 14 bases lay in between. The germline CDR1 and CDR2 sequences are MNHEY and SMNVEV (reference sequence). CDR3 size: 16 residues. CDR3: CASSLSYASGHNEQFF. CDR3 nucleotide sequence: TGTGCCAGCAGTTTATCGTATGCTAGTGGCCACAATGAGCAGTTCTTC.

J is TRBJ2-1 and V is TRBV11-2; 8 bases map to TRBD2. The germline gives CDR1 SGHAT, CDR2 FQNNGV. J gave up 9 bases and V 1 base, and 11 bases lay outside the gene matches. The CDR3 runs 16 residues. DNA of the CDR3: TGTGCCAGCAGCTTAGGGTTTCCGGGGGGGCGAGGTGAGCAGTTCTTC. Translating gives CASSLGFPGGRGEQFF.

This clone has only a few counts. V usage is TRBV13 and J usage is TRBJ1-1; the D is unclear. The CDR3 extends over 13 amino acids. CDR1 PRHDT and CDR2 FYEKMQ come from the germline V gene (reference sequence). Trimming pared 5 bases from V and 0 bases from J, leaving 7 bases between. DNA of the CDR3: TGTGCCAGCAGCCCAACTTTGAACACTGAAGCTTTCTTT. Its protein product is CASSPTLNTEAFF.

The chain carries TRBV12-5 and TRBJ1-1; D remains unclear. Germline values: CDR1 LGHNT, CDR2 FRNRAP. The length of the CDR3 is 11 residues. The V end was cut by 7 bases, the J end by 6 bases, with 9 bases between. The CDR3 protein is CASAVVAEAFF. DNA of the CDR3: TGTGCTAGTGCCGTGGTCGCTGAAGCTTTCTTT.

J is TRBJ2-5 and V is TRBV25-1, with D perhaps TRBD2 (5 bases). There are 15 residues in the CDR3. The ends were cut back, 3 bases at V and 1 base at J, with 12 bases in the middle. The germline V gene encodes CDR1 MGHDK and CDR2 SYGVNS. The CDR3 region has the DNA TGTGCCAGCAGTGATCCCCCGGCGGGCCAAGAGACCCAGTACTTC. As protein: CASSDPPAGQETQYF.

This chain connects TRBV6-1 to TRBJ2-2; D might be TRBD2 (6 bases). V was pared by 6 bases and J by 6 bases, with 17 bases between. CDR1 MNHNS and CDR2 SASEGT come from the germline V gene. The CDR3 extends over 15 amino acids. The CDR3 DNA follows: TGTGCCAGCAGGGACTACTCAGTCAACGCCGGGGAGCTGTTTTTT. This codes for CASRDYSVNAGELFF.

The chain links TRBV9 to TRBJ2-5; possible D gene TRBD1, 6 bases. The CDR3 extends over 15 amino acids. V was clipped by 4 bases and J by 4 bases, with 17 bases between them. Germline loops: CDR1 SGDLS, CDR2 YYNGEE. The CDR3 nucleotides read TGTGCCAGCAGCCCTTGGACCCGAGGGGGAGAGACCCAGTACTTC. This translates into CASSPWTRGGETQYF.

This sequence joins TRBV19 and TRBJ2-7; 10 bases align to TRBD1. Trimming took 8 bases from V and 1 from J; bases not matched to a gene: 8. The CDR3 runs 15 residues. In germline, CDR1 is LNHDA, CDR2 SQIVND (reference sequence). This CDR3 is CASARDRGLSYEQYF. The CDR3 region has the DNA TGTGCCAGTGCGAGAGACAGGGGGCTATCCTACGAGCAGTACTTC.

This chain links TRBV7-9 with TRBJ2-7, with a weak D call TRBD2 (6 bases). Germline CDR1 SEHNR, CDR2 FQNEAQ (reference sequence). V lost 1 base and J 2 bases, leaving 9 bases between the germline ends. CDR3 length: 14 amino acids. The CDR3 loop is CASSLGWGAYEQYF. The CDR3 region has the DNA TGTGCCAGCAGCTTAGGGTGGGGGGCCTACGAGCAGTACTTC. Supplemented by reference TRBV7-9 and TRBJ2-7, the full variable domain reads DTGVSQNPRHKITKRGQNVTFRCDPISEHNRLYWYRQTLGQGPEFLTYFQNEAQLEKSRLLSDRFSAERPKGSFSTLEIQRTEQGDSAMYLCASSLGWGAYEQYFGPGTRLTVT.

This clone turned up a few times. The chain has TRBV6-5 and TRBJ1-5; D gene uncertain. CDR1 and CDR2 from the germline V gene are MNHEY and SVGAGI. The V end was cut by 5 bases, the J end by 3 bases, with 8 bases between. The CDR3 has 13 amino acids. CDR3 DNA sequence: TGTGCCAGCAGTACTCACACCAATCAGCCCCAGCATTTT. Protein: CASSTHTNQPQHF.

V gene TRBV19 combines with J gene TRBJ1-1, with a possible D match to TRBD1 (5 bases). The V end lost 11 bases, the J end lost 6 bases, and 16 bases lay between the germline ends. Germline CDR1 reads LNHDA; CDR2 reads SQIVND (reference sequence). The CDR3 loop spans 12 amino acids. CDR3 sequence (DNA): TGTGCCTTAAGGGTAGGGGATTCTGAAGCTTTCTTT. It translates to CALRVGDSEAFF.

Remarks on this clone: Compared with germline, one end of the junction differs, possibly owing to a read error. This chain uses TRBV5-6 with TRBJ1-3; possible D gene TRBD1, 6 bases. Germline CDR1 reads SGHDT; CDR2 reads YYEEEE. The CDR3 runs 18 residues. As DNA, the CDR3 is TGTGCCAACAGCCCGGGGGGGCCAGGGCCCCTCTCTGGAAACACCATATATTTT. Amino acid sequence: CANSPGGPGPLSGNTIYF.

The chain is built from TRBV28 and TRBJ2-7, with 9 nucleotides matching TRBD2. Germline trimming cut 3 bases from V and 3 bases from J; bases unmatched to any gene: 6. From germline, CDR1 is MDHEN and CDR2 SYDVKM. This CDR3 is built from 15 residues. This CDR3 reads CASSFRGTSFYEQYF. For the CDR3, the DNA is TGTGCCAGCAGTTTCCGGGGGACTAGCTTCTACGAGCAGTACTTC. The whole variable domain, filled in from reference TRBV28 and TRBJ2-7, reads DVKVTQSSRYLVKRTGEKVFLECVQDMDHENMFWYRQDPGLGLRLIYFSYDVKMKEKGDIPEGYSVSREKKERFSLILESASTNQTSMYLCASSFRGTSFYEQYFGPGTRLTVT.

V gene TRBV27 combines with J gene TRBJ2-5, with D possibly TRBD2 on 5 matching bases. The J call may not be correct, given that the DNA end is closer to TRBJ2-7. This CDR3 has 17 amino acids. The V gene's germline CDR1 is MNHEY and CDR2 SMNVEV (reference sequence). The CDR3 DNA sequence: TGTGCCAGCAGTTCCTTAACTAGTCGGTCAGCCACATACGAGCAGTACTTC. It yields the protein CASSSLTSRSATYEQYF.

The chain recombines TRBV7-6 with TRBJ1-1, with D unclear. The CDR3 consists of 12 residues. Deletions cut 5 bases from V and 7 bases from J, with 11 bases between. Germline values: CDR1 SGHVS, CDR2 FNYEAQ. Written as DNA, the CDR3 is TGTGCCAGCAGCCCCGGGCGGCGTGAAGCTTTCTTT. Its translation is CASSPGRREAFF.